A single sample is the source of the 3 T cell receptor beta chains below, sequenced in a study of cytomegalovirus exposure and HLA in healthy donors. The PCR used 60 Vbeta and 13 Jbeta primers. Clones were sequenced by immunoSEQ multiplex PCR, and TCRdb holds only the in-frame ones, with some missing. The table lists fewer than 200,000 clones, roughly 84% of them singletons, with 1.2% in the top ten. The sample comprised PBMCs. These receptors all come from a girl aged 2-10 years in good health and CMV-seropositive.

DNA of the CDR3: TGTGCCAGCAGCAAGCAGGGCCCTGCCGGAGCTTTCTTT. It codes for CASSKQGPAGAFF. This chain uses TRBV6-6 with TRBJ1-1; D perhaps matches TRBD1 (5 bases). CDR1 and CDR2 from the germline V gene are MNHNY and SVGAGI (reference sequence). This CDR3 is 13 amino acids long. V gave up 6 bases and J gave up 10 bases, with 18 bases separating them.

The V call is TRBV30, the J call TRBJ2-2, with 14 bases identical to TRBD2. Germline CDR1 is GTSNPN and CDR2 is SVGIG (reference sequence). The CDR3 is 20 amino acids. The J segment lost 3 bases and the V segment lost 0 bases, leaving 12 bases of the junction unmatched. CDR3 nucleotide sequence: TGTGCCTGGAGTGTTAAAAATTTTGGGACTAGCGGGAGTGACACCGGGGAGCTGTTTTTT. Protein product: CAWSVKNFGTSGSDTGELFF.

This sequence joins TRBV2 and TRBJ1-3; possible D gene TRBD1, 6 bases. Trimming shortened V by 7 bases and J by 4 bases, and 8 bases separated the two germline ends. The CDR3 has 12 residues. In germline, CDR1 is SNHLY, CDR2 FYNNEI. This CDR3 reads CASTGDGNTIYF. DNA for the CDR3: TGTGCCAGCACAGGGGACGGAAACACCATATATTTT. The entire variable domain, with the rest obtained from reference TRBV2 and TRBJ1-3, is as follows: EPEVTQTPSHQVTQMGQEVILRCVPISNHLYFYWYRQILGQKVEFLVSFYNNEISEKSEIFDDQFSVERPDGSNFTLKIRSTKLEDSAMYFCASTGDGNTIYFGEGSWLTVV.